This T cell receptor beta chain was identified during a study of human T cells and chemical hapten exposure. TCRdb recomputed calls from the RACE reads with MiXCR, one row per CDR3 protein. Of approximately 350,000 distinct CDR3 sequences in the sample, approximately 6.9% were seen once. Only a few counts were recorded for this clonotype. The sample's time point: patch test 1, 2 weeks after DPC sensitization. This sample's treatment: therapeutic diphenylcyclopropenone sensitization with weekly scalp DPC. V lost 3 bases and J lost 5, with 7 bases in between. This CDR3 contains 13 residues. This clonotype was obtained from a woman between 18 and 29 years old with alopecia areata. Some clones in this sample may be carry-over from other donors' samples. This specimen consisted of whole blood, obtained in connection with sensitization to the hapten diphenylcyclopropenone (DPC). J is TRBJ1-4 and V is TRBV12-3 or TRBV12-4; D is uncertain. DNA of the CDR3: TGTGCCAGCAGTTTTGAAGCAAATGAAAAACTGTTTTTT. It specifies CASSFEANEKLFF.